Listed below are T cell receptor beta chains from one sample, sequenced in a study of blood T cell repertoires in COVID-19. The protocol was immunoSEQ multiplex PCR, while the TCRdb copy is restricted to in-frame clones and leaves out a portion. The sample lists tens of thousands of clones; 85% to 90% were seen once. Sequenced input: peripheral blood. These receptors originate from a man in his 60s with acute or convalescent COVID-19. Both conserved end residues are trimmed from each CDR3. Fields, in order: D gene, J gene, V gene, CDR3 protein. D genes are given only for firm matches.

-,TRBJ2-5,TRBV14,ASSRPTVAKETQY
-,TRBJ1-2,TRBV2,ASSVAGTAGYT
-,TRBJ2-1,TRBV5-4,ASSLYQGTNYNEQF
-,TRBJ1-5,TRBV6-5,ASSYRDGPQH
-,TRBJ1-1,TRBV7-6,ASSLGPGENTEAF
TRBD2,TRBJ2-3,TRBV5-1,ASNSGGPYTDTQY
TRBD1,TRBJ2-7,TRBV28,ASSSTGTGPAIGQY
TRBD2,TRBJ2-7,TRBV7-8,ASSFSGGSSYEQY
TRBD1,TRBJ2-2,TRBV10-2,ASSPTGGRTGELF
-,TRBJ2-2,TRBV6-5,ATFFQSNTGELF
TRBD1,TRBJ1-2,TRBV10-3,AISESPGQEPYGYT
TRBD1,TRBJ1-2,TRBV6-5,ASSYIGQGRGGYT
TRBD2,TRBJ2-1,TRBV2,ASSEVAGVARNEQF
-,TRBJ2-1,TRBV11-2,ASSLARYNEQF
-,TRBJ1-3,TRBV7-9,ASSSETGLTGNTIY
TRBD2,TRBJ2-3,TRBV29-1,SVEGTSGRLTDTQY